This TCR beta chain was identified in a study of monozygotic twins with inflammatory bowel disease. Study-wide results and limits: Neither one strong signal nor one clonotype associated with IBD was supported.

TCRdb re-analyzed the 5' RACE reads; it lists each CDR3 protein once, without DNA. The table lists 350,000 to 550,000 distinct CDR3 sequences. Worth noting for this clonotype: Its antigen is not identified.

The TCR sequence derives from a human donor with ulcerative colitis or Crohn's disease, or a healthy co-twin of an affected twin (not recorded which). Sequenced: blood.

CDR3 protein: CASSYSDGVFYGYTF. The chain links TRBV6-5 to TRBJ1-2. CDR1 is MNHEY and CDR2 is SVGAGI in the germline V gene. The CDR3 consists of 15 residues.